The clone carrying this TCR beta chain was counted only a few times. Its antigen is currently unknown. This record belongs to a study of cytomegalovirus exposure and HLA in healthy donors. Study in general: The early release's HLA-typed donors yielded 78 million or so unique TCRs.

This CDR3 has 14 residues. The germline V gene has CDR1 SGDLS and CDR2 YYNGEE. Trimming removed 7 bases from V and 2 bases from J; junction bases left unmatched: 6. In the PCR, 60 Vbeta and 13 Jbeta primers were used. Produced via immunoSEQ multiplex PCR; TCRdb's table is partial and in-frame only. This sample has 35,000 to 45,000 clones; about 53% occur once, and the top ten carry 6.2%. Study-wide findings and caveats: One cluster of highly shared sequence variants probably arose as a sequencing artifact. CMV antigen specificity was confirmed in vitro for a few CMV-associated chains.

Donors had nominal health at sampling but likely had unrecorded immune exposures. This sequence was found in a middle-aged woman in good health and CMV-seropositive. Sequenced: PBMCs. J is TRBJ2-3 and V is TRBV9, with TRBD2 matching over 8 bases. The CDR3: CASSQAGATDTQYF. CDR3 sequence (DNA): TGTGCCAGCTCCCAAGCGGGGGCCACAGATACGCAGTATTTT.